The 18 T cell receptor beta chains below come from one sample, sequenced in a study of CD8+ T cells in alopecia areata. Extracted RNA was reverse transcribed, and the resulting cDNA served as sequencing template. Profiling relied on immunoSEQ multiplex PCR, and the TCRdb table lists in-frame clones only, not all of them. The table lists roughly 250,000 clones, 65% to 70% of them singletons. This sample comprised CD4+ T cells sorted from blood, obtained at week 0. The receptors were gathered from a human donor with alopecia areata.

This clone has just a few counts. Additional DNA sequences in this sample encode the identical CDR3. The chain employs TRBV4-1 and TRBJ1-6; D uncertain. CDR3 length: 14 residues. Looked up from germline, CDR1 is MGHRA and CDR2 is YSYEKL. Trimming cost V 0 bases and J 7 bases, with 7 bases left between them. The CDR3 DNA reads as TGCGCCAGCAGCCAAGAAGGAGGGAATTCACCCCTCCACTTT. It codes for CASSQEGGNSPLHF.

This CDR3 reads CSVIFRQGGGEAFF. The DNA for the CDR3 is TGCAGCGTCATATTCAGACAGGGAGGCGGTGAAGCTTTCTTT. The gene calls are TRBV29-1 and TRBJ1-1, with 7 bases that match TRBD1. The CDR3 spans 14 residues. Germline loops: CDR1 SQVTM, CDR2 ANQGSEA. J was trimmed by 7 bases and V by 6 bases; bases with no gene match: 14. The full variable domain, its missing parts supplied by reference TRBV29-1 and TRBJ1-1, is SAVISQKPSRDICQRGTSLTIQCQVDSQVTMMFWYRQQPGQSLTLIATANQGSEATYESGFVIDKFPISRPNLTFSTLTVSNMSPEDSSIYLCSVIFRQGGGEAFFGQGTRLTVV.

This clone was counted a few times. This may come from a read error, since a much larger clone is one base off. Other DNA sequences of this sample code for an identical CDR3. The chain carries TRBV2 and TRBJ2-7; TRBD1 agrees at 9 bases. Germline trimming cut 6 bases from V and 3 bases from J; bases unmatched to any gene: 0. The CDR3 sequence is 12 residues long. Per the germline V gene, CDR1 is SNHLY and CDR2 is FYNNEI. CDR3 sequence reads: CASRDRGYEQYF. CDR3 nucleotide sequence: TGTGCCAGCAGGGACAGGGGCTACGAGCAGTACTTC.

V and J are TRBV9 and TRBJ2-3; D gene uncertain. Per the germline V gene, CDR1 is SGDLS and CDR2 is YYNGEE. The V end lost 0 bases, the J end lost 4 bases, and 6 bases lay between the germline ends. CDR3 size: 13 residues. In nucleotides, the CDR3 is TGTGCCAGCAGCGTAGCCTTTCCAGATACGCAGTATTTT. It codes for CASSVAFPDTQYF.

V is TRBV2 and J is TRBJ2-1; D not certain. With 2 bases removed from V and 5 bases from J, the gap between germline ends came to 4 bases. CDR1 is SNHLY and CDR2 is FYNNEI in the germline V gene. The CDR3 is made up of 12 amino acids. The CDR3 sequence is CASSEYDNEQFF. CDR3 DNA: TGTGCCAGCAGTGAATACGACAATGAGCAGTTCTTC.

About this clone: The junction and the germline gene differ at one end; a read error may be behind it. This chain connects TRBV7-7 to TRBJ2-1; 10 bases line up with TRBD2. The CDR3 has 14 amino acids. CDR1 and CDR2 from the germline V gene are SSHAT and FNYEAQ (reference sequence). The CDR3 coding sequence is TGTGCTAGCAGCGTAAGCGGGGGGGCAAATGAGCAGTTCTTC. Protein: CASSVSGGANEQFF.

This clone occurred a few times. At the DNA level, this CDR3 is encoded by other sequences in the same sample as well. The rearrangement links TRBV29-1 to TRBJ2-1, with 7 bases that match TRBD1. Trimming took 7 bases from V and 1 from J; bases not matched to a gene: 4. The CDR3 is 13 amino acids. CDR1 is SQVTM, CDR2 ANQGSEA, per germline. In nucleotides, the CDR3 is TGCAGCGCCCGACAGGGTTCCTACAATGAGCAGTTCTTC. It encodes CSARQGSYNEQFF.

The V gene is TRBV2, the J gene TRBJ2-7, with D possibly matching TRBD1 (6 bases). This CDR3 has 14 amino acids. Trimming removed 7 bases from V and 0 bases from J, with 13 bases in between. Germline-derived CDR1 and CDR2 are SNHLY and FYNNEI. CDR3: CASKIRTASYEQYF. The DNA of the CDR3 is TGTGCCAGCAAAATAAGGACAGCCTCCTACGAGCAGTACTTC.

This clone occurred a few times. V gene TRBV7-3 combines with J gene TRBJ1-2, with D unresolved. CDR1 SGHTA and CDR2 FQGTGA come from the germline V gene. This CDR3 contains 14 residues. V lost 4 bases and J lost 8, with 17 bases in between. CDR3 amino acids: CASSSGRDSWGYTF. Written as DNA, the CDR3 is TGTGCCAGCAGCTCCGGCCGGGATTCATGGGGCTACACCTTC.

This clone appeared a single time. The V and J genes are TRBV6-5 and TRBJ2-7; D may be TRBD1 (5 bases). V dropped 7 bases and J dropped 6 bases, with 19 bases sitting between them. Germline V gene data show CDR1 as MNHEY and CDR2 as SVGAGI. The CDR3 contains 14 residues. The CDR3 bases are TGTGCCAGCACCCTACGAGCAGGGAAGGGCGAGCAGTACTTC. This encodes CASTLRAGKGEQYF.

The chain links TRBV18 to TRBJ1-2; 8 positions match TRBD1. This CDR3 contains 14 residues. Germline trimming cut 3 bases from V and 4 bases from J; bases unmatched to any gene: 4. CDR1 is KGHSH and CDR2 is LQKENI in the germline V gene. DNA of the CDR3: TGTGCCAGCTCACCTGGAGGACAGGGCTATGGCTACACCTTC. This translates into CASSPGGQGYGYTF.

V gene TRBV10-3 combines with J gene TRBJ2-3, with D possibly being TRBD2 (6 bases). This CDR3 has 16 residues. Between the trimmed V and J ends, which lost 8 bases and 0 bases, there was a span of 18 bases. The germline CDR1 and CDR2 sequences are ENHRY and SYGVKD. The CDR3 spells CAIGYGGAASTDTQYF. CDR3 in DNA: TGTGCCATCGGCTACGGCGGGGCGGCTAGCACAGATACGCAGTATTTT.

The chain combines TRBV9 with TRBJ1-2; D gene ambiguous. CDR1 and CDR2 from the germline V gene are SGDLS and YYNGEE. Trimming stripped 5 bases from V and 4 bases from J, with 18 bases between. The CDR3 loop spans 15 amino acids. The CDR3 nucleotides read TGTGCCAGCAGTCCCAGGTTAGGCGGGTTCTATGGCTACACCTTC. This sequence encodes CASSPRLGGFYGYTF.

This chain links TRBV10-3 with TRBJ2-1; 10 bases are shared with TRBD1. The CDR3 totals 14 residues. The germline V gene encodes CDR1 ENHRY and CDR2 SYGVKD. With V trimmed by 6 bases and J by 7 bases, 6 bases remained unmatched. The CDR3 bases are TGTGCCATCAGGAGGGGACAGGGGAGGAATGAGCAGTTCTTC. This encodes CAIRRGQGRNEQFF.

This clone was seen once. This CDR3 reads CASRSGQGVGQPQHF. In DNA, the CDR3 is TGTGCCAGCAGATCGGGACAGGGGGTGGGTCAGCCCCAGCATTTT. V gene TRBV6-5 combines with J gene TRBJ1-5; TRBD1 agrees at 11 bases. With V trimmed by 6 bases and J by 6 bases, 7 bases remained unmatched. Germline CDR1 reads MNHEY; CDR2 reads SVGAGI. CDR3 length: 15 amino acids.

This chain joins TRBV9 and TRBJ1-2, with 10 bases aligning to TRBD1. Germline V gene data show CDR1 as SGDLS and CDR2 as YYNGEE. CDR3 size: 14 residues. The V gene end was trimmed by 6 bases and the J gene end by 8 bases; junction bases not matched to a gene: 10. The CDR3 loop reads CASNSGTGVSGYTF. CDR3 nucleotide sequence: TGTGCCAGCAACTCCGGGACAGGGGTATCGGGCTACACCTTC.

The rearrangement links TRBV15 to TRBJ2-4, with D unresolved. The CDR3 has 17 amino acids. Trimming removed 0 bases at V and 2 bases at J, with 14 bases between. The germline gives CDR1 LNHNV, CDR2 YYDKDF (reference sequence). CDR3 residues: CATSRDGPFGPKNIQYF. CDR3 in DNA: TGTGCCACCAGCAGAGACGGACCGTTTGGGCCCAAAAACATTCAGTACTTC.

The chain links TRBV4-3 to TRBJ1-5; 9 bases fit TRBD1. CDR1 is LGHNA, CDR2 YSLEER, per germline. Trimming cost V 3 bases and J 6 bases; bases outside gene matches: 0. This CDR3 has 13 amino acids. CDR3 sequence: CASSQTGGQPQHF. CDR3 in DNA: TGCGCCAGCAGCCAGACAGGGGGTCAGCCCCAGCATTTT.